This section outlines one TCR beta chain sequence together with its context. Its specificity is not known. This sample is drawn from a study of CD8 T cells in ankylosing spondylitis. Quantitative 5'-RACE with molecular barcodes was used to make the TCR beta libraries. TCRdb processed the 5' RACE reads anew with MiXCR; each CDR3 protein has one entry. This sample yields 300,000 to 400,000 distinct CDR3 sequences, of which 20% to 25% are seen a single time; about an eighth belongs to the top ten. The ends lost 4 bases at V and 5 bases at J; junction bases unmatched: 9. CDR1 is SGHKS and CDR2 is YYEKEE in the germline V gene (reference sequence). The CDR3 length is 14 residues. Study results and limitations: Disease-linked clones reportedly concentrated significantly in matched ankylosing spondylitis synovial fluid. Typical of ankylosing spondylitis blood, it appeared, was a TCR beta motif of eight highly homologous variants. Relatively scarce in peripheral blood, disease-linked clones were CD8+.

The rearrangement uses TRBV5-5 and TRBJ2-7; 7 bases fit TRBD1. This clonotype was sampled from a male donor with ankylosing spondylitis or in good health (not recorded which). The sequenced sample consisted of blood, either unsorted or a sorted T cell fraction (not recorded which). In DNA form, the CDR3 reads TGTGCCAGCAGCCCTTTCGGACAGGCCCACGAGCAGTACTTC. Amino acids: CASSPFGQAHEQYF.